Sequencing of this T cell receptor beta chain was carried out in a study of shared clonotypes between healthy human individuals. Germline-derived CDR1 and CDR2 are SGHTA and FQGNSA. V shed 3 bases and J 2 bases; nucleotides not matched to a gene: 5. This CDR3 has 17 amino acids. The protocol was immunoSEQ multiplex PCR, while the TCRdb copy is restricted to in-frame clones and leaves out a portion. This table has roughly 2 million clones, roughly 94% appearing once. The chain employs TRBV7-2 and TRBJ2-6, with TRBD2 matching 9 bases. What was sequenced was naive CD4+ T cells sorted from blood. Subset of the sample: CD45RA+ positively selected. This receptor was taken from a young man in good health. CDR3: CASSFSGSVTGANVLTF. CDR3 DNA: TGTGCCAGCAGCTTTAGCGGGAGCGTAACTGGGGCCAACGTCCTGACTTTC.